Each of the 12 T cell receptor beta chains below was sequenced from the same sample in a study of T-cell memory formation after mild COVID-19. A single record per CDR3 protein comes from TCRdb applying MiXCR to the 5' RACE reads. Here the sample spans some 160,000 distinct CDR3 sequences, 10% to 15% being singletons. Sequencing was carried out using PBMCs or a T cell subset sorted from them (not recorded which). These receptor sequences come from a man younger than 35 who had mild COVID-19 (a few samples of this study predate the infection). Cell type and time point are not known.

This clonotype was counted only a few times. This chain connects TRBV28 to TRBJ1-5, with D tentatively TRBD1 (6 bases). Trimming took 11 bases from V and 6 from J, leaving 17 bases between them. The CDR3 is made up of 13 amino acids. Germline assignment: CDR1 MDHEN and CDR2 SYDVKM. The chain's CDR3 is CAGNRAVGQPQHF. The CDR3 DNA sequence: TGTGCCGGGAACAGGGCGGTCGGTCAGCCCCAGCATTTT.

The gene calls are TRBV18 and TRBJ2-3, with D perhaps matching TRBD1 (5 bases). Trimming took off 5 bases at V and 6 bases at J, with 18 bases between the two ends. Germline CDR1 is KGHSH and CDR2 is LQKENI. The CDR3 sequence is 15 residues long. CDR3 sequence reads: CASSTIDRRSDTQYF. In DNA form, the CDR3 reads TGTGCCAGCTCAACTATTGACAGACGCTCGGATACGCAGTATTTT.

The V and J genes are TRBV5-1 and TRBJ2-7, with D perhaps TRBD2 (5 bases). V was pared by 5 bases and J by 8 bases, with 11 bases between. CDR3 size: 11 residues. Germline CDR1 reads SGHRS; CDR2 reads YFSETQ. As DNA, the CDR3 is TGCGCCAGCAGGGCGGGTCTGCAGCAGTACTTC. Residues: CASRAGLQQYF.

Ten or more counts support this clonotype. The gene calls are TRBV7-8 and TRBJ2-7; 12 nucleotides agree with TRBD2. After removal of 1 base from V and 7 bases from J, the junction contained 8 bases not matched to a gene. This CDR3 is built from 16 residues. Germline V gene data show CDR1 as SGHVS and CDR2 as FQNEAQ. The CDR3 bases are TGTGCCAGCAGCTTAGGGCGACTAGCGGGGGACCTGGAGCAGTACGTC. Its translation: CASSLGRLAGDLEQYV.

The chain uses TRBV6-2 or TRBV6-3 and TRBJ2-4; possibly TRBD1 for D (6 bases). Trimming left V 5 bases short and J 7 bases short, with 30 bases between. Germline V lookup: CDR1 MNHEY, CDR2 SVGEGT. This CDR3 comprises 19 residues. DNA for the CDR3: TGTGCCAGCAGTACCGCGGTGGTCCCATCGACAGGCCCTAGGAACATTCAGTACTTC. This gives the protein CASSTAVVPSTGPRNIQYF.

This clonotype was seen more than once but under ten times. V is TRBV10-3 and J is TRBJ1-6; D is perhaps TRBD1 (6 bases). The V gene lost 7 bases and the J gene lost 9 bases, with 13 bases spanning the gap. CDR1 is ENHRY, CDR2 SYGVKD, per germline. The CDR3 consists of 13 residues. For the CDR3, the DNA is TGTGCCATCATGCAGGGGTTGGGTTCACCCCTCCACTTT. Translation: CAIMQGLGSPLHF.

J is TRBJ2-7 and V is TRBV5-1; D remains ambiguous. The V and J ends lost 4 bases and 3 bases respectively, with 11 bases between them. This CDR3 is built from 13 residues. The germline V gene has CDR1 SGHRS and CDR2 YFSETQ. The CDR3 is CASSPPASYEQYF. CDR3 sequence (DNA): TGCGCCAGCAGCCCTCCCGCGAGCTACGAGCAGTACTTC.

This rearrangement joins TRBV15 to TRBJ1-2; 8 bases match TRBD1. The CDR3 sequence is 14 residues long. Unmatched junction bases numbered 5, after V lost 0 bases and J lost 8 bases. Germline CDR1 LNHNV, CDR2 YYDKDF (reference sequence). CDR3 region: CATSRDRGLRGYTF. The CDR3 DNA reads TGTGCCACCAGCAGAGACAGGGGGCTGAGAGGCTACACCTTC.

The J gene is TRBJ2-5, the V gene TRBV4-2; the match to TRBD2 covers 15 bases. This CDR3 contains 17 residues. After removal of 3 bases from V and 1 base from J, the junction contained 3 bases not matched to a gene. CDR1 LGHNA and CDR2 YNFKEQ come from the germline V gene. The CDR3 coding sequence is TGTGCCAGCAGCCAGGAGGGACTAGCGGGGGGCCAAGAGACCCAGTACTTC. Translated: CASSQEGLAGGQETQYF.

The chain combines TRBV6-5 with TRBJ2-6; no clear D gene. There are 16 residues in the CDR3. Germline CDR1 MNHEY, CDR2 SVGAGI. Deletions cut 0 bases from V and 0 bases from J, with 6 bases between. CDR3 bases: TGTGCCAGCAGTTACTCGGGTCTCTCTGGGGCCAACGTCCTGACTTTC. Translation gives CASSYSGLSGANVLTF.

This chain links TRBV7-3 with TRBJ2-3; weak D call: TRBD1 (6 bases). This CDR3 is 15 amino acids long. Trimming removed 1 base at V and 5 bases at J, with 13 bases between. Germline V gene data show CDR1 as SGHTA and CDR2 as FQGTGA. The CDR3 DNA sequence: TGTGCCAGCAGCTTAATGGGGGCCGGTGGAGATACGCAGTATTTT. Protein sequence: CASSLMGAGGDTQYF.

This clonotype has only a few counts. The chain employs TRBV9 and TRBJ2-2; D remains unclear. The V end was cut by 4 bases, the J end by 3 bases, with 13 bases between. Germline values: CDR1 SGDLS, CDR2 YYNGEE. There are 15 residues in the CDR3. The CDR3 region has the DNA TGTGCCAGCAGCACCAAGGCAGGATACACCGGGGAGCTGTTTTTT. This gives the protein CASSTKAGYTGELFF.